This T cell receptor (beta chain) was sequenced in a study of cytomegalovirus exposure and HLA in healthy donors. Regarding the study as a whole: The authors assumed roughly uniform sequencing depth across donors for presence/absence analyses.

Points on this clone: Its antigen is unknown.

This PCR relied on a set of 60 Vbeta primers and 13 Jbeta primers. Profiled with immunoSEQ multiplex PCR; TCRdb holds only in-frame clones, not every one. This table holds more than 110,000 clones, 70% to 75% found once. The specimen sequenced was PBMCs. This receptor was identified in a woman in her twenties or thirties in good health and CMV-seronegative.

This CDR3 is CASSIVGQGAYNEQFF. DNA for the CDR3: TGTGCCAGTAGTATAGTGGGGCAGGGGGCTTACAATGAGCAGTTCTTC. V and J are TRBV19 and TRBJ2-1, with 8 bases matching TRBD1. Losses at the gene ends were 1 base for V and 4 bases for J; bases not matched to a gene: 6. The CDR3 spans 16 residues. Germline CDR1 is LNHDA and CDR2 is SQIVND (reference sequence).